The rows below give T cell receptor beta chains drawn from one sample of a study of blood T cell repertoires in COVID-19. Some clones are missing from TCRdb's copy, which holds only in-frame ones; the method was immunoSEQ multiplex PCR. Seen here are about 74,000 clones, less than 85% observed once, and the top ten hold around 12%. The sample taken for sequencing was peripheral blood. All receptors derive from a human donor in a cohort sampled during active COVID-19. Each CDR3 is given with its conserved first and last residue. The D gene is left open where the match is weak. Some rows mark clone size as missing; the rest say once, few, many or name a class of expanded clone.

V gene,J gene,clone size,D gene,CDR3 DNA,CDR3 protein
TRBV3-1/TRBV3-2,TRBJ2-1,few,-,TGTGCCAGCAGCGCTCCCTGGGGAAGAGGGCAACACAATGAGCAGTTCTTC,CASSAPWGRGQHNEQFF
TRBV14,TRBJ2-2,-,-,TGTGCCAGCAGCCAAGTGGGCCTAGCAGGGGAGCTGTTTTTT,CASSQVGLAGELFF
TRBV2,TRBJ2-2,-,TRBD2,TGTGCCAGCAGGAGCGGGGCATCGAACACCGGGGAGCTGTTTTTT,CASRSGASNTGELFF
TRBV30,TRBJ1-5,-,-,TGTGCCTGGAGTCGCAGATATAGCAATCAGCCCCAGCATTTT,CAWSRRYSNQPQHF
TRBV11-2,TRBJ1-3,once,-,TGTGCCAGCAGCTTCATAACGCCCCAGGGTGGCTCTGGAAACACCATATATTTT,CASSFITPQGGSGNTIYF
TRBV10-3,TRBJ2-7,once,-,TGTGCCATCAGTGAGTCTGGCAGAAATGCTGAGCAGTACTTC,CAISESGRNAEQYF
TRBV29-1,TRBJ2-7,-,TRBD1,TGCAGCGTGACAGGGGTGGGGTACGAGCAGTACTTC,CSVTGVGYEQYF
TRBV19,TRBJ2-7,-,TRBD1,TGTGCCAGTGGTTCACAGGGGGTTTCCTACGAGCAGTACTTC,CASGSQGVSYEQYF
TRBV2,TRBJ1-1,-,-,TGTGCCAGCAGTGAAGTACCTGGGAGGGCTTTTACCGAAGCTTTCTTT,CASSEVPGRAFTEAFF
TRBV19,TRBJ1-5,-,TRBD1,TGTGCCAGTAGTATAGTTCGGACAGGGGGAAGTCAGCCCCAGCATTTT,CASSIVRTGGSQPQHF
TRBV19,TRBJ2-1,-,TRBD2,TGTGCCAGTAGTATAGGCCGAGGACTAGCGGGGGGTAATTACAATGAGCAGTTCTTC,CASSIGRGLAGGNYNEQFF
TRBV7-2,TRBJ1-2,-,-,TGTGCCAGCAGCTTACTAGCGCTTAACTATGGCTACACCTTC,CASSLLALNYGYTF
TRBV19,TRBJ1-3,-,TRBD1,TGTGCCAGTAGTATTGGAAAAAACAGGGGTTTAGCTGGAAACACCATATATTTT,CASSIGKNRGLAGNTIYF
TRBV15,TRBJ2-7,-,TRBD1,TGTGCCACCAGCAGGGGACAAGGGGGCAACGAGCAGTACTTC,CATSRGQGGNEQYF
TRBV4-1,TRBJ1-2,-,TRBD1,TGCGCCAGCAGCGACTCCGGGACAGGGGTCTTGTGGGGCTACACCTTC,CASSDSGTGVLWGYTF
TRBV4-1,TRBJ1-6,-,TRBD1,TGCGCCAGCAGCCTTCGGACAGGTACGGATTCACCCCTCCACTTT,CASSLRTGTDSPLHF
TRBV4-1,TRBJ1-1,-,-,TGCGCCAGCAGCCAATTTCGGACGCAGGGTGAAGCTTTCTTT,CASSQFRTQGEAFF
TRBV10-3,TRBJ1-3,-,-,TGTGCCATCAGTCCGATTAGTCAACGCTCTGGAAACACCATATATTTT,CAISPISQRSGNTIYF
TRBV28,TRBJ2-5,once,TRBD1,TGTGCCAGCAGTCCTCCTCGGACAGGGGAACAAGAGACCCAGTACTTC,CASSPPRTGEQETQYF
TRBV25-1,TRBJ1-2,-,-,TGTGCCAGCAGTGAGGTTCGGGCAGGGCGGTATGGCTACACCTTC,CASSEVRAGRYGYTF
TRBV29-1,TRBJ1-1,-,-,TGCAGCGACCGGGGGGCAACCTCTGAAGCTTTCTTT,CSDRGATSEAFF
TRBV19,TRBJ2-6,-,-,TGTGCCAGTAGGGAGGCGGGAGGGGCCAACGTCCTGACTTTC,CASREAGGANVLTF
TRBV24-1,TRBJ1-5,-,-,TGTGCCACCAGTGAAGAGGGTCATCAGCCCCAGCATTTT,CATSEEGHQPQHF
TRBV7-9,TRBJ2-7,-,TRBD2,TGTGCCAGCAGCCGCGGGGGGTTCTCCTACGAGCAGTACTTC,CASSRGGFSYEQYF